The 32 T cell receptor beta chains given below trace back to one sample, sequenced in a study of shared clonotypes between healthy human individuals. The protocol was immunoSEQ multiplex PCR, while the TCRdb copy is restricted to in-frame clones and leaves out a portion. Of about 2 million clones listed, approximately 95% are singletons. Only CD45RO-negative cells positively selected for CCR7 counted as naive CD8 cells, so terminally differentiated effector memory CD45RA+ cells were excluded. Material: naive CD8+ T cells sorted from blood. The receptors come from a man aged 18 to 30 in good health.

The genes are TRBV28 and TRBJ1-6, with D possibly matching TRBD1 (5 bases). V was pared by 3 bases and J by 6 bases, with 9 bases between. CDR3 length: 14 amino acids. Germline V lookup: CDR1 MDHEN, CDR2 SYDVKM. The CDR3 DNA is TGTGCCAGCAGTTTGCGGGGACCTAATTCACCCCTCCACTTT. Translation: CASSLRGPNSPLHF.

The chain is built from TRBV5-6 and TRBJ2-7; D not certain. From germline, CDR1 is SGHDT and CDR2 YYEEEE. Trimming took off 4 bases at V and 3 bases at J, with 17 bases between the two ends. CDR3 length equals 15 residues. CDR3 sequence: CASSPSIPTYYEQYF. CDR3 coding DNA: TGTGCCAGCAGCCCCAGTATCCCGACCTACTACGAGCAGTACTTC.

The chain recombines TRBV6-5 with TRBJ2-1; possibly TRBD1 for D (5 bases). The germline gives CDR1 MNHEY, CDR2 SVGAGI. V was shortened by 4 bases and J by 15 bases, with 19 bases between the two germline ends. This CDR3 is 13 amino acids long. Written as DNA, the CDR3 is TGTGCCAGCAGTTCTTTCGACAGACCAATGACGTTCTTC. Translating it yields CASSSFDRPMTFF.

The genes are TRBV9 and TRBJ1-6; TRBD1 matches 9 bases. Looked up from germline, CDR1 is SGDLS and CDR2 is YYNGEE. V dropped 0 bases and J dropped 4; count of bases not matched to a gene: 2. The CDR3 covers 16 residues. Here the CDR3 DNA reads TGTGCCAGCAGCGTAGCTGGACAGGGGTATAATTCACCCCTCCACTTT. This codes for CASSVAGQGYNSPLHF.

For this clone: Other DNA sequences in this specimen translate into the identical CDR3. The gene calls are TRBV4-1 and TRBJ2-7, with 9 bases identical to TRBD2. J was trimmed by 4 bases and V by 0 bases; bases with no gene match: 4. The germline V gene encodes CDR1 MGHRA and CDR2 YSYEKL. This CDR3 is 15 amino acids long. The CDR3 spells CASSQDRLAGYEQYF. As DNA, the CDR3 is TGCGCCAGCAGCCAAGATCGGCTAGCGGGGTACGAGCAGTACTTC.

J is TRBJ1-4 and V is TRBV6-1; no clear D. This CDR3 is 17 amino acids long. V shed 1 base and J shed 2 bases, with 14 bases lying between them. In germline, CDR1 is MNHNS, CDR2 SASEGT. As DNA, the CDR3 is TGTGCCAGCAGTGAAGGGCCAGGAGGGCCGACTAATGAAAAACTGTTTTTT. Its translation is CASSEGPGGPTNEKLFF.

About this clone itself: The sample holds other DNA sequences that translate to the same CDR3. The chain uses TRBV15 and TRBJ1-6; 12 positions agree with TRBD1. The trim removed 5 bases at V and 9 bases at J, leaving 5 bases unmatched. CDR1 LNHNV and CDR2 YYDKDF come from the germline V gene (reference sequence). This CDR3 spans 15 amino acids. The CDR3 reads CATSGDRGLGSPLHF. CDR3 bases: TGTGCCACCAGCGGGGACAGGGGGCTTGGTTCACCCCTCCACTTT.

The chain recombines TRBV5-1 with TRBJ2-7; a possible D gene is TRBD1 (6 bases). Looked up from germline, CDR1 is SGHRS and CDR2 is YFSETQ. The CDR3 covers 14 residues. Trimming pared 4 bases from V and 7 bases from J, leaving 18 bases between. The CDR3 region is CASSEGHGIREQYF. The DNA of the CDR3 is TGCGCCAGCAGCGAGGGACACGGCATCAGGGAGCAGTACTTC.

The gene calls are TRBV5-1 and TRBJ2-1, with 9 bases aligning to TRBD1. Germline assignment: CDR1 SGHRS and CDR2 YFSETQ. The CDR3 consists of 16 residues. Trimming removed 4 bases from V and 7 bases from J; junction bases left unmatched: 12. CDR3 region: CASSNLQGAVGNEQFF. In nucleotides, the CDR3 is TGCGCCAGCAGCAACCTACAGGGGGCAGTGGGGAATGAGCAGTTCTTC.

This clone was observed a handful of times. The genes are TRBV6-6 and TRBJ2-2; unclear D gene. Germline V gene lookup returns CDR1 MNHNY and CDR2 SVGAGI (reference sequence). Trimming pared 7 bases from V and 6 bases from J, leaving 12 bases between. The CDR3 has 13 residues. The CDR3 nucleotides are TGTGCCAGCACCTACCCAGAATCCGGGGAGCTGTTTTTT. Protein: CASTYPESGELFF.

This chain uses TRBV4-1 with TRBJ2-7, with D hard to call. The V gene lost 3 bases and the J gene lost 3 bases, with 15 bases spanning the gap. The length of the CDR3 is 15 residues. Germline CDR1 and CDR2: MGHRA and YSYEKL. The CDR3 bases are TGCGCCAGCAGCCAGAGAGAGCTGAGTCTCTACGAGCAGTACTTC. Translating it yields CASSQRELSLYEQYF.

This clone was seen just once. The genes are TRBV6-5 and TRBJ2-1; maybe TRBD2 (6 bases). This CDR3 has 14 residues. Trimming took 5 bases from V and 4 from J, leaving 12 bases between them. The germline CDR1 and CDR2 sequences are MNHEY and SVGAGI. The CDR3 nucleotides are TGTGCCAGCAGTGGGGGGAGTTTTTACAATGAGCAGTTCTTC. This encodes CASSGGSFYNEQFF.

The V call is TRBV7-9, the J call TRBJ2-1; D is ambiguous. Germline V CDR1 and CDR2: SEHNR, FQNEAQ (reference sequence). The CDR3 consists of 13 residues. The germline V and J ends were trimmed by 3 bases and 5 bases, with 8 bases remaining between them. As DNA, the CDR3 is TGTGCCAGCAGCTTCACAGAAGACAATGAGCAGTTCTTC. It yields the protein CASSFTEDNEQFF.

The rearrangement links TRBV27 to TRBJ2-7, with TRBD2 matching 7 bases. The CDR3 length is 15 residues. Unmatched junction bases numbered 6, after V lost 3 bases and J lost 1 base. The germline V gene has CDR1 MNHEY and CDR2 SMNVEV (reference sequence). This CDR3 reads CASSLLWGGSYEQYF. The CDR3 DNA follows: TGTGCCAGCAGTTTGTTATGGGGGGGATCCTACGAGCAGTACTTC.

The rearrangement joins TRBV7-9 to TRBJ2-5, with no clear D. The CDR3 sequence is 12 residues long. V was shortened by 0 bases and J by 5 bases, with 4 bases between the two germline ends. The germline V gene has CDR1 SEHNR and CDR2 FQNEAQ (reference sequence). For the CDR3, the DNA is TGTGCCAGCAGCTTAGCGTTGGAGACCCAGTACTTC. It specifies CASSLALETQYF.

The V and J genes are TRBV7-9 and TRBJ2-1; 14 bases are shared with TRBD2. The CDR3 length is 15 residues. In germline, CDR1 is SEHNR, CDR2 FQNEAQ (reference sequence). V was pared by 11 bases and J by 0 bases, with 3 bases of the junction left unmatched. In DNA form, the CDR3 reads TGTGCCGGACTAGCGGGGGGAAGCTCCTACAATGAGCAGTTCTTC. This encodes CAGLAGGSSYNEQFF.

This chain uses TRBV4-1 with TRBJ2-3; 10 positions match TRBD2. The CDR3 sequence is 16 residues long. Germline V CDR1 and CDR2: MGHRA, YSYEKL. The trim removed 0 bases at V and 3 bases at J, leaving 3 bases unmatched. The CDR3 here is CASSQDSSGSTDTQYF. The CDR3 nucleotides are TGCGCCAGCAGCCAAGACTCTAGCGGGAGTACAGATACGCAGTATTTT.

This chain uses TRBV4-1 with TRBJ1-6; tentative D call: TRBD1 (5 bases). The CDR3 extends over 15 amino acids. CDR1 is MGHRA, CDR2 YSYEKL, per germline. The V end lost 1 base, the J end lost 5 bases, and 9 bases lay between the germline ends. The CDR3 DNA is TGCGCCAGCAGCCAAGGGGCAGGGAATAATTCACCCCTCCACTTT. Translation gives CASSQGAGNNSPLHF.

For this clone: The same CDR3 arises from other DNA sequences in this sample as well. V gene TRBV27 combines with J gene TRBJ2-7; 8 nucleotides match TRBD1. Germline CDR1 and CDR2: MNHEY and SMNVEV (reference sequence). The CDR3 has 14 residues. The V segment lost 6 bases and the J segment 2 bases; nucleotides outside the gene matches: 6. The CDR3 here is CASSSGTGPYEQYF. CDR3 DNA sequence: TGTGCCAGCAGCTCCGGGACAGGACCCTACGAGCAGTACTTC.

The chain employs TRBV7-9 and TRBJ1-5; the D is unclear. From germline, CDR1 is SEHNR and CDR2 FQNEAQ (reference sequence). This CDR3 has 14 residues. V lost 5 bases to trimming and J lost 4 bases, with 12 bases between them. The CDR3 sequence: CASSRAEGNQPQHF. The CDR3 DNA is TGTGCCAGCAGCCGGGCGGAAGGGAATCAGCCCCAGCATTTT.

This clone showed up just once. This sample also contains other DNA sequences that code for the same CDR3. The chain carries TRBV4-1 and TRBJ2-3, with D uncertain. The germline gives CDR1 MGHRA, CDR2 YSYEKL. This CDR3 is 14 amino acids long. V was clipped by 1 base and J by 2 bases, with 7 bases between them. This CDR3 reads CASSQVGNTDTQYF. CDR3 DNA: TGCGCCAGCAGCCAAGTTGGAAACACAGATACGCAGTATTTT.

V is TRBV7-9 and J is TRBJ1-1; D perhaps matches TRBD1 (5 bases). Deletions cut 3 bases from V and 7 bases from J, with 9 bases between. The germline CDR1 and CDR2 sequences are SEHNR and FQNEAQ (reference sequence). This CDR3 has 12 amino acids. The CDR3 loop reads CASSFGDSEAFF. CDR3 in DNA: TGTGCCAGCAGCTTCGGTGACAGTGAAGCTTTCTTT. Full variable domain (missing parts from reference TRBV7-9 and TRBJ1-1): DTGVSQNPRHKITKRGQNVTFRCDPISEHNRLYWYRQTLGQGPEFLTYFQNEAQLEKSRLLSDRFSAERPKGSFSTLEIQRTEQGDSAMYLCASSFGDSEAFFGQGTRLTVV.

In regard to this clone: At the DNA level, this CDR3 is encoded by other sequences in the same sample as well. The chain has TRBV6-6 and TRBJ1-1; maybe TRBD1 (5 bases). Germline V gene data show CDR1 as MNHNY and CDR2 as SVGAGI (reference sequence). This CDR3 comprises 14 residues. Trimming removed 0 bases from V and 5 bases from J, with 10 bases in between. The CDR3 spells CASSYSGGGTEAFF. As DNA, the CDR3 is TGTGCCAGCAGTTACTCTGGGGGGGGAACTGAAGCTTTCTTT.

The chain carries TRBV2 and TRBJ2-7, with 9 bases identical to TRBD1. The germline V gene has CDR1 SNHLY and CDR2 FYNNEI. This CDR3 has 14 amino acids. V shed 0 bases, J shed 5 bases, and the junction held 2 bases outside the gene matches. CDR3 residues: CASSEARTGDEQYF. The CDR3, as DNA: TGTGCCAGCAGTGAAGCTAGGACAGGGGACGAGCAGTACTTC.

The chain links TRBV28 to TRBJ1-6; maybe TRBD1 (5 bases). V was pared by 2 bases and J by 9 bases, with 17 bases between. CDR3 length: 16 amino acids. Germline CDR1 is MDHEN and CDR2 is SYDVKM. The CDR3 nucleotides are TGTGCCAGCAGTTTAATTTTGCGGGGCCAACCTTCACCCCTCCACTTT. It yields the protein CASSLILRGQPSPLHF.

The chain joins TRBV4-3 to TRBJ2-1; 9 nucleotides align to TRBD1. The CDR3 consists of 15 residues. Trimming removed 0 bases from V and 7 bases from J; junction bases left unmatched: 4. From germline, CDR1 is LGHNA and CDR2 YSLEER. CDR3 sequence reads: CASSQDGQGWNEQFF. In nucleotides, the CDR3 is TGCGCCAGCAGCCAAGACGGACAGGGGTGGAATGAGCAGTTCTTC.

This sequence joins TRBV9 and TRBJ2-7; D gene uncertain. V was trimmed by 4 bases and J by 3 bases, leaving 8 bases between them. This CDR3 comprises 12 residues. Per the germline V gene, CDR1 is SGDLS and CDR2 is YYNGEE. CDR3: CASSSTVYEQYF. The CDR3 bases are TGTGCCAGCAGCTCCACAGTCTACGAGCAGTACTTC.

This clone has more than one count but fewer than ten. Different DNA sequences within this sample yield the same CDR3. The chain links TRBV19 to TRBJ2-7, with 9 bases matching TRBD2. The V and J ends lost 8 bases and 2 bases, in that order; junction bases with no gene match: 4. Germline V gene lookup returns CDR1 LNHDA and CDR2 SQIVND (reference sequence). The CDR3 runs 13 residues. Written as DNA, the CDR3 is TGTGCCAGTCGGGCGGGAGGGACCTACGAGCAGTACTTC. Its protein is CASRAGGTYEQYF.

The rearrangement joins TRBV11-2 to TRBJ2-5; possible D gene TRBD2, 6 bases. CDR1 is SGHAT and CDR2 is FQNNGV in the germline V gene. The CDR3 loop spans 15 amino acids. Trimming stripped 3 bases from V and 5 bases from J, with 16 bases between. The CDR3 loop reads CASSLLTSGYETQYF. CDR3 DNA sequence: TGTGCCAGCAGCTTGCTGACTAGTGGGTATGAGACCCAGTACTTC.

J is TRBJ1-1 and V is TRBV25-1; D is possibly TRBD1 (6 bases). The CDR3 runs to 13 residues. The V end was cut by 1 base, the J end by 6 bases, with 9 bases between. Germline assignment: CDR1 MGHDK and CDR2 SYGVNS. CDR3 amino acids: CASSELGGAEAFF. As DNA, the CDR3 is TGTGCCAGCAGTGAATTGGGGGGCGCTGAAGCTTTCTTT.

The CDR3 reads CASSQVTAQETQYF. The CDR3 region has the DNA TGTGCCAGCAGCCAAGTGACGGCCCAAGAGACCCAGTACTTC. The V and J genes are TRBV14 and TRBJ2-5; D is ambiguous. Germline V gene data show CDR1 as SGHDN and CDR2 as FVKESK. V lost 1 base and J lost 1, with 7 bases in between. This CDR3 contains 14 residues.

The chain has TRBV27 and TRBJ2-7; TRBD1 matches 8 bases. The CDR3 loop spans 14 amino acids. Per the germline V gene, CDR1 is MNHEY and CDR2 is SMNVEV (reference sequence). Trimming at V came to 4 bases and at J to 4 bases, leaving 6 bases not matched to a gene. CDR3 loop: CASSSWQGAYEQYF. DNA for the CDR3: TGTGCCAGCAGTTCTTGGCAGGGGGCTTACGAGCAGTACTTC.